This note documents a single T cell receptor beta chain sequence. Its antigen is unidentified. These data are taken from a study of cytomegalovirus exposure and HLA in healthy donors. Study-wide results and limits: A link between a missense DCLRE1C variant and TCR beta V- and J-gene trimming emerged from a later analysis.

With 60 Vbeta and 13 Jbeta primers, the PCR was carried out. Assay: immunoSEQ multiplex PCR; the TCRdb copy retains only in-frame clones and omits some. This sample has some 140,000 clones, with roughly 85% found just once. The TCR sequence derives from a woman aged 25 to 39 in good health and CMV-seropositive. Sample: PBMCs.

The DNA for the CDR3 is TGCGCCAGCAGCTTACCCCTACTAGCGGGGGGGCCGAACGAGCAGTACTTC. Translation gives CASSLPLLAGGPNEQYF. The rearrangement joins TRBV5-1 to TRBJ2-7, with 13 bases that match TRBD2. The CDR3 extends over 17 amino acids. The germline gives CDR1 SGHRS, CDR2 YFSETQ. V gave up 2 bases and J gave up 5 bases; unmatched junction bases: 10.